The clone carrying this T cell receptor beta chain showed up just once. These data come from a study of blood T cell repertoires in COVID-19. Turning to the study itself: Sources were T cells, B-cell-depleted T cells, or PBMCs; the material itself was cDNA or gDNA.

Profiling relied on immunoSEQ multiplex PCR, and the TCRdb table lists in-frame clones only, not all of them. The sample carries about 330,000 clones, roughly 88% recorded once. This receptor was obtained from a woman in her fifties or sixties with acute or convalescent COVID-19. The specimen was peripheral blood.

The CDR3 sequence: CASSAGQTYEQYF. The CDR3 region has the DNA TGTGCCAGCTCCGCGGGACAGACCTACGAGCAGTACTTC. The V and J genes are TRBV18 and TRBJ2-7; maybe TRBD1 (7 bases). Germline V gene sequence: CDR1 KGHSH, CDR2 LQKENI. There are 13 residues in the CDR3. The germline V and J ends were trimmed by 6 bases and 2 bases, with 11 bases remaining between them.